This is a list of T cell receptor beta chains from one sample in a study of beta chain bispecific antibodies for T cell cancers. These receptors are not linked to any known antigen. TCRdb passed the 5' RACE reads through MiXCR, listing each CDR3 protein once. The sample includes roughly 15,000 distinct CDR3 sequences, about 2.2% of them seen just once. Sequencing was done on a sample of healthy donor T cells cultured with leukemia cells. The receptors were gathered from a human donor in good health. Some clones in this sample may be carry-over from other donors' samples. Each CDR3 is given with its conserved first and last residue. D genes are given only for firm matches. Size values are once, few and many counts, or a class for expanded clones, and some rows have none.

v_gene: TRBV6-5
j_gene: TRBJ2-5
d_gene: -
abundance: many
CDR3nt: TGTGCCAGCAGTTACCTTCCAGGACAGAATACCCAGTACTTC
CDR3aa: CASSYLPGQNTQYF

v_gene: TRBV24-1
j_gene: TRBJ1-2
d_gene: -
abundance: many
CDR3nt: TGTGCCACCAGTGATCCAGACCGCTATGGCTACACCTTC
CDR3aa: CATSDPDRYGYTF

v_gene: TRBV5-1
j_gene: TRBJ2-7
d_gene: -
abundance: many
CDR3nt: TGCGCCAGCATGAGACCGCTGTCACACGAGCAGTACTTC
CDR3aa: CASMRPLSHEQYF

v_gene: TRBV27
j_gene: TRBJ2-7
d_gene: TRBD1
abundance: many
CDR3nt: TGTGCCAGCAGTTTTACAGGGGGGTCCTACGAGCAGTACTTC
CDR3aa: CASSFTGGSYEQYF

v_gene: TRBV28
j_gene: TRBJ1-6
d_gene: -
abundance: medium-sized
CDR3nt: TGTGCCAGCAGTTTATCAGGCGGTGTAATGGCACCCCTCCACTTT
CDR3aa: CASSLSGGVMAPLHF

v_gene: TRBV14
j_gene: TRBJ1-2
d_gene: TRBD1
abundance: many
CDR3nt: TGTGCCAGCAGCCTCCGGGACAGGGGCCTATGGTATGGCTACACCTTC
CDR3aa: CASSLRDRGLWYGYTF

v_gene: TRBV7-9
j_gene: TRBJ2-7
d_gene: -
abundance: many
CDR3nt: TGTGCCAGCAGCTTAGCAGGGGGATCATCCTACGAGCAGTACTTC
CDR3aa: CASSLAGGSSYEQYF

v_gene: TRBV4-1
j_gene: TRBJ2-7
d_gene: TRBD2
abundance: many
CDR3nt: TGCGCCAGCAGCCAATTCCTAGCGGGGGCCTACGAGCAGTACTTC
CDR3aa: CASSQFLAGAYEQYF

v_gene: TRBV20-1
j_gene: TRBJ2-5
d_gene: -
abundance: many
CDR3nt: TGCAGTGCTAGAGATATAGGGCCCCAGAAGACCCAGTACTTC
CDR3aa: CSARDIGPQKTQYF

v_gene: TRBV29-1
j_gene: TRBJ2-1
d_gene: -
abundance: many
CDR3nt: TGCAGCGTTCACCTGGCCTCGGGTGAGCAGTTCTTC
CDR3aa: CSVHLASGEQFF

v_gene: TRBV6-1
j_gene: TRBJ2-2
d_gene: TRBD1
abundance: many
CDR3nt: TGTGCCAGCAGTGTTCCCAGGGGGTGGGCCGGGGAGCTGTTTTTT
CDR3aa: CASSVPRGWAGELFF

v_gene: TRBV27
j_gene: TRBJ2-7
d_gene: TRBD2
abundance: many
CDR3nt: TGTGCCAGCAGTCCCCTTCGGACTAGCGGGGTAACCGAGCAGTACTTC
CDR3aa: CASSPLRTSGVTEQYF

v_gene: TRBV7-3
j_gene: TRBJ2-5
d_gene: -
abundance: many
CDR3nt: TGTGCCAGCAGCCCGACCGGACTATCGGGGGAGACCCAGTACTTC
CDR3aa: CASSPTGLSGETQYF

v_gene: TRBV29-1
j_gene: TRBJ1-1
d_gene: -
abundance: many
CDR3nt: TGCAGCGGGGAGTTGTCCACTGAAGCTTTCTTT
CDR3aa: CSGELSTEAFF

v_gene: TRBV3-1
j_gene: TRBJ2-5
d_gene: TRBD2
abundance: medium-sized
CDR3nt: TGTGCCAGCAGCCAAGAACTAGCGGGGGTCCAAGAGACCCAGTACTTC
CDR3aa: CASSQELAGVQETQYF

v_gene: TRBV6-1
j_gene: TRBJ2-3
d_gene: TRBD1
abundance: many
CDR3nt: TGTGCCAGCAGTCCGGACAGGAGCACAGATACGCAGTATTTT
CDR3aa: CASSPDRSTDTQYF

v_gene: TRBV19
j_gene: TRBJ2-1
d_gene: -
abundance: many
CDR3nt: TGTGCCAGTAGTATGGGTTCAGGGTATGAGCAGTTCTTC
CDR3aa: CASSMGSGYEQFF

v_gene: TRBV5-4
j_gene: TRBJ2-1
d_gene: -
abundance: many
CDR3nt: TGTGCCAGCAGGGACACCAACTCCTACAATGAGCAGTTCTTC
CDR3aa: CASRDTNSYNEQFF

v_gene: TRBV28
j_gene: TRBJ1-1
d_gene: -
abundance: many
CDR3nt: TGTGCCAGCAGTTTCCCCCCACCCGCTGAAGCTTTCTTT
CDR3aa: CASSFPPPAEAFF

v_gene: TRBV11-2
j_gene: TRBJ1-1
d_gene: -
abundance: many
CDR3nt: TGTGCCAGCAGCTTAGAGCCAAACACTGAAGCTTTCTTT
CDR3aa: CASSLEPNTEAFF

v_gene: TRBV4-1
j_gene: TRBJ1-1
d_gene: -
abundance: many
CDR3nt: TGCGCCAGCAGCCAAGGAAGGGCGCCACTGAACACTGAAGCTTTCTTT
CDR3aa: CASSQGRAPLNTEAFF

v_gene: TRBV29-1
j_gene: TRBJ2-7
d_gene: TRBD1
abundance: many
CDR3nt: TGCAGCGTTTCAGGGGGCAGGGGGGAGCAGTACTTC
CDR3aa: CSVSGGRGEQYF

v_gene: TRBV7-7
j_gene: TRBJ2-5
d_gene: -
abundance: many
CDR3nt: TGTGCCAGCAGCGGGGGTCTGGGGGAGACCCAGTACTTC
CDR3aa: CASSGGLGETQYF

v_gene: TRBV20-1
j_gene: TRBJ2-1
d_gene: TRBD2
abundance: many
CDR3nt: TGCAGTGCTAGCCGGACTAGCGGGGTACACAATGAGCAGTTCTTC
CDR3aa: CSASRTSGVHNEQFF

v_gene: TRBV13
j_gene: TRBJ2-3
d_gene: -
abundance: many
CDR3nt: TGTGCCAGCAGCTCACCCGGGACGGGGGGCACAGATACGCAGTATTTT
CDR3aa: CASSSPGTGGTDTQYF

v_gene: TRBV5-6
j_gene: TRBJ2-3
d_gene: -
abundance: many
CDR3nt: TGTGCCAGCAGCTTAAGTCAGAGCACAGATACGCAGTATTTT
CDR3aa: CASSLSQSTDTQYF

v_gene: TRBV7-8
j_gene: TRBJ2-7
d_gene: -
abundance: many
CDR3nt: TGTGCCAGCAGCTCTGGCACGGGGGCCTTAGAGCAGTACTTC
CDR3aa: CASSSGTGALEQYF

v_gene: TRBV3-1
j_gene: TRBJ2-1
d_gene: TRBD2
abundance: many
CDR3nt: TGTGCCAGCAGCCAAGATGTGGGACTAGTGGCCTACAATGAGCAGTTCTTC
CDR3aa: CASSQDVGLVAYNEQFF

v_gene: TRBV28
j_gene: TRBJ2-4
d_gene: -
abundance: many
CDR3nt: TGTGCCAGCAGTTTAAGCTTGGGCATTCAGTACTTC
CDR3aa: CASSLSLGIQYF

v_gene: TRBV2
j_gene: TRBJ2-1
d_gene: -
abundance: many
CDR3nt: TGTGCCAGCACGCCGGGAGATGAGCAGTTCTTC
CDR3aa: CASTPGDEQFF

v_gene: TRBV11-2
j_gene: TRBJ1-4
d_gene: -
abundance: -
CDR3nt: TGTGCCAGCAGCTTAGCGACAGACATTACAACTAATGAAAAACTGTTTTTT
CDR3aa: CASSLATDITTNEKLFF

v_gene: TRBV20-1
j_gene: TRBJ1-3
d_gene: -
abundance: many
CDR3nt: TGCAGTGCTGTTGGGAGCTCTGGAAACACCATATATTTT
CDR3aa: CSAVGSSGNTIYF

v_gene: TRBV6-5
j_gene: TRBJ1-4
d_gene: -
abundance: many
CDR3nt: TGTGCCAGCAGCTACGGGGAAAAACTGTTTTTT
CDR3aa: CASSYGEKLFF

v_gene: TRBV5-1
j_gene: TRBJ2-5
d_gene: TRBD1
abundance: many
CDR3nt: TGCGCCAGCAGCCCCCGGGACAGGGATAGGGAGACCCAGTACTTC
CDR3aa: CASSPRDRDRETQYF

v_gene: TRBV11-2
j_gene: TRBJ2-5
d_gene: -
abundance: many
CDR3nt: TGTGCCAGCAGCTTCTTGAGTCCCCAAGAGACCCAGTACTTC
CDR3aa: CASSFLSPQETQYF

v_gene: TRBV5-1
j_gene: TRBJ2-1
d_gene: -
abundance: many
CDR3nt: TGCGCCAGCAGCCCAGGCGTTACTCCCTACAATGAGCAGTTCTTC
CDR3aa: CASSPGVTPYNEQFF

v_gene: TRBV3-1
j_gene: TRBJ2-5
d_gene: TRBD2
abundance: many
CDR3nt: TGTGCCAGCAGCCAAGGGACTAGCGGGGCTCAAGAGACCCAGTACTTC
CDR3aa: CASSQGTSGAQETQYF

v_gene: TRBV11-2
j_gene: TRBJ1-1
d_gene: -
abundance: -
CDR3nt: TGTGCCAGCAGCTTGTGGACAAACACTGAAGCTTTCTTT
CDR3aa: CASSLWTNTEAFF

v_gene: TRBV9
j_gene: TRBJ2-3
d_gene: -
abundance: few
CDR3nt: TGTGCCAGCAGCGTAAATGACGGTAGCACAGATACGCAGTATTTT
CDR3aa: CASSVNDGSTDTQYF

v_gene: TRBV5-4
j_gene: TRBJ1-1
d_gene: -
abundance: few
CDR3nt: TGTGCCAGCAGCTCCACCCTGAACACTGAAGCTTTCTTT
CDR3aa: CASSSTLNTEAFF

v_gene: TRBV3-1
j_gene: TRBJ2-3
d_gene: -
abundance: many
CDR3nt: TGTGCCAGCAGCCAAGAGTCCCCGGGACTTCCGTTCACAGATACGCAGTATTTT
CDR3aa: CASSQESPGLPFTDTQYF